Each of the 13 T cell receptor beta chains below was sequenced from the same sample in a study of blood T cell repertoires in COVID-19 (dated by TCRdb to 2020 to 2022). Libraries were built with the immunoSEQ multiplex PCR assay. TCRdb carries this immuneACCESS record with in-frame sequences only. Its versions omit some clonotypes, under half of them owing to an unresolved V gene in the studies checked, with the rest unexplained. Present in this sample are about 73,000 clones, about 83% of which were seen just once. The top ten constitute over 5% of the sample. The sample was peripheral blood. The source is a woman aged 55-70 years with acute or convalescent COVID-19.

J is TRBJ1-1 and V is TRBV30, with 8 bases aligning to TRBD1. V shed 1 base and J 2 bases; nucleotides not matched to a gene: 6. The germline V gene encodes CDR1 GTSNPN and CDR2 SVGIG (reference sequence). The CDR3 runs 15 residues. The CDR3 DNA sequence: TGTGCCTGGAGTGGGAGCGGACAGGGAAACACTGAAGCTTTCTTT. As protein: CAWSGSGQGNTEAFF.

V and J are TRBV21-1 and TRBJ1-2; the table assigns TRBD1, which was not confirmed against the DNA. TRBV21-1 is a pseudogene locus. The CDR3 runs 15 residues. CDR3: CASSTRQGFNYGYTF. The CDR3 bases are TGTGCCAGCAGCACTCGACAGGGCTTCAACTATGGCTACACCTTC.

This clone appeared a few times. This sequence joins TRBV6-6 and TRBJ1-4, with D possibly being TRBD1 (5 bases). The V end lost 2 bases, the J end lost 13 bases, and 11 bases lay between the germline ends. Germline V gene data show CDR1 as MNHNY and CDR2 as SVGAGI (reference sequence). This CDR3 region has 12 residues. The CDR3 DNA is TGTGCCAGCAGTTACGCCGGGGGTCGACTGTTTTTT. This translates into CASSYAGGRLFF.

This chain connects TRBV5-6 to TRBJ2-1, with a tentative D call TRBD2 (6 bases). V was clipped by 0 bases and J by 2 bases, with 15 bases between them. CDR1 and CDR2 (germline): SGHDT, YYEEEE. This CDR3 region has 17 residues. The CDR3, as DNA: TGTGCCAGCAGCTTGGGGGAGACTAGGAGAGCCTACAATGAGCAGTTCTTC. The encoded protein is CASSLGETRRAYNEQFF.

This clone was counted a single time. V gene TRBV6-1 combines with J gene TRBJ1-2; 10 nucleotides line up with TRBD1. The CDR3 spans 15 residues. V lost 2 bases to trimming and J lost 3 bases; unmatched junction nucleotides: 3. Germline CDR1 and CDR2: MNHNS and SASEGT. The CDR3 bases are TGTGCCAGCAGTGAAAGACAGGGGGCGGACTATGGCTACACCTTC. It is translated as CASSERQGADYGYTF.

This chain joins TRBV5-1 and TRBJ2-1; 8 bases match TRBD1. V gave up 0 bases and J gave up 7 bases; unmatched junction bases: 6. Germline lookup yields CDR1 SGHRS and CDR2 YFSETQ. CDR3 length: 15 amino acids. The CDR3 DNA sequence: TGCGCCAGCAGCTTGGTTGGACAGGGTGGGAATGAGCAGTTCTTC. Amino acid sequence: CASSLVGQGGNEQFF.

The chain recombines TRBV5-6 with TRBJ2-3; D is uncertain. This CDR3 is 14 amino acids long. V was clipped by 0 bases and J by 2 bases, with 7 bases between them. CDR1 and CDR2 (germline): SGHDT, YYEEEE. CDR3 protein: CASSLEQLTDTQYF. DNA for the CDR3: TGTGCCAGCAGCTTGGAACAGCTCACAGATACGCAGTATTTT.

This clone was detected a few times. V is TRBV19 and J is TRBJ1-3; maybe TRBD1 (6 bases). The germline V and J ends were trimmed by 7 bases and 0 bases, with 22 bases remaining between them. The germline V gene has CDR1 LNHDA and CDR2 SQIVND (reference sequence). The CDR3 is made up of 18 amino acids. The CDR3 DNA is TGTGCCAGTAAGGGGTGGGACCCAGGGGCCTTCTCTGGAAACACCATATATTTT. Its protein is CASKGWDPGAFSGNTIYF.

The V call is TRBV18, the J call TRBJ1-1, with 7 bases matching TRBD1. The CDR3 runs 15 residues. Germline V lookup: CDR1 KGHSH, CDR2 LQKENI. V lost 3 bases, J lost 2 bases, and 6 bases stayed unmatched. CDR3 in DNA: TGTGCCAGCTCACCCTGGGGACAGTTAAACACTGAAGCTTTCTTT. Translating gives CASSPWGQLNTEAFF.

The chain couples TRBV12-3 or TRBV12-4 to TRBJ1-5; D gene unclear. V was shortened by 3 bases and J by 5 bases, with 8 bases between the two germline ends. CDR3 size: 13 residues. The CDR3 DNA reads as TGTGCCAGCAGTTTGTTTACGGATCAGCCCCAGCATTTT. Translating it yields CASSLFTDQPQHF.

This chain links TRBV15 with TRBJ2-5; the D gene is possibly TRBD2 (6 bases). The CDR3 is 15 residues long. Trimming shortened V by 0 bases and J by 1 base, and 9 bases separated the two germline ends. Germline CDR1 is LNHNV and CDR2 is YYDKDF (reference sequence). This chain's CDR3 is CATSRDRGTQETQYF. The CDR3 DNA is TGTGCCACCAGCAGAGACCGGGGGACCCAAGAGACCCAGTACTTC.

The chain is built from TRBV11-2 and TRBJ2-5, with D perhaps matching TRBD1 (6 bases). The CDR3 sequence is 14 residues long. The V and J ends lost 3 bases and 2 bases respectively, with 10 bases between them. Germline-derived CDR1 and CDR2 are SGHAT and FQNNGV. CDR3 sequence: CASSFTGQQETQYF. CDR3 DNA sequence: TGTGCCAGCAGCTTCACAGGGCAACAAGAGACCCAGTACTTC.

The chain uses TRBV15 and TRBJ1-4, with 7 bases fitting TRBD1. The CDR3 has 18 residues. The J segment lost 2 bases and the V segment lost 2 bases, leaving 11 bases of the junction unmatched. Germline-derived CDR1 and CDR2 are LNHNV and YYDKDF (reference sequence). The CDR3 protein is CATSRNPDRVMTNEKLFF. Here the CDR3 DNA reads TGTGCCACCAGCAGAAATCCAGACAGGGTTATGACTAATGAAAAACTGTTTTTT.